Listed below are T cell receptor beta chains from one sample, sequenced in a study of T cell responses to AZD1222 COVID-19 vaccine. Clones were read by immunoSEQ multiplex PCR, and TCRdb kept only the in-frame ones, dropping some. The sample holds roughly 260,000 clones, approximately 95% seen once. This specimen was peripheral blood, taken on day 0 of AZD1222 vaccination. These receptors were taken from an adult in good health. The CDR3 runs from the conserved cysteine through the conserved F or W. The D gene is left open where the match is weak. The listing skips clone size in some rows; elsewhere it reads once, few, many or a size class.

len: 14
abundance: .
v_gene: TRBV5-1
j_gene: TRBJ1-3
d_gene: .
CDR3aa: CASSSTVSGNTIYF
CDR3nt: TGCGCCAGCAGCTCGACAGTCTCTGGAAACACCATATATTTT

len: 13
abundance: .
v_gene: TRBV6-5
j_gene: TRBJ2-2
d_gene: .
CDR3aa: CASSYRVTGELFF
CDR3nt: TGTGCCAGCAGTTACCGGGTTACCGGGGAGCTGTTTTTT

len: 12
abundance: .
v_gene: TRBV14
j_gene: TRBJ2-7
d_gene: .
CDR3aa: CASSHGTAEQYF
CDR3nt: TGTGCCAGCAGCCATGGGACCGCAGAGCAGTACTTC

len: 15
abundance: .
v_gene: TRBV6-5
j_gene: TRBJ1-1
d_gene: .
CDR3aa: CASSWGSRSNTEAFF
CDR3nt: TGTGCCAGCAGTTGGGGGTCTCGATCGAACACTGAAGCTTTCTTT

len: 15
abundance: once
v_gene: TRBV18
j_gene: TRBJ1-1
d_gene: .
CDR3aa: CASSPPWYLNTEAFF
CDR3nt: TGTGCCAGCTCACCACCGTGGTACCTGAACACTGAAGCTTTCTTT

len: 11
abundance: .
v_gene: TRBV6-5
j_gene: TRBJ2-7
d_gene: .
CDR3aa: CASRENYEQYF
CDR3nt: TGTGCCAGCAGGGAGAACTACGAGCAGTACTTC

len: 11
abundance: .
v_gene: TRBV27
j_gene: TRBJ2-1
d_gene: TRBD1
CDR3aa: CASSFKGTAFF
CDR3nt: TGTGCCAGCAGTTTCAAGGGGACAGCTTTCTTC

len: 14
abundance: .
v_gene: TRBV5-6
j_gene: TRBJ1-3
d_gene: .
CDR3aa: CASSLGRAGNTIYF
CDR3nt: TGTGCCAGCAGCTTGGGCAGGGCTGGAAACACCATATATTTT

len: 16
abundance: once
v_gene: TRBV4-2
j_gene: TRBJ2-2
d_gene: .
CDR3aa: CASSQDAGPNTGELFF
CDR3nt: TGTGCCAGCAGCCAAGACGCGGGTCCAAACACCGGGGAGCTGTTTTTT

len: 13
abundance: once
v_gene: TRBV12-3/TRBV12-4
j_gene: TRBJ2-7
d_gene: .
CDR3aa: CASSWSRRYEQYF
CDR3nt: TGTGCCAGCAGTTGGTCCCGTCGCTACGAGCAGTACTTC

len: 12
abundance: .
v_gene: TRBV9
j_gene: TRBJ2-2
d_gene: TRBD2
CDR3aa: CASSLSGKSLFF
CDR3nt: TGTGCCAGCAGCCTCAGCGGGAAGTCGCTGTTTTTT

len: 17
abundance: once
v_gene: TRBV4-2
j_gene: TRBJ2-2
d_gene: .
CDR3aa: CASSQGPGRGDTGELFF
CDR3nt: TGTGCCAGCAGCCAAGGTCCGGGCAGGGGGGATACCGGGGAGCTGTTTTTT

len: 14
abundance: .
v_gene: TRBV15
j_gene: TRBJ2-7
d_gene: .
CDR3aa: CATSGLGGRYEQYF
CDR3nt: TGTGCCACCAGCGGACTGGGGGGCCGGTACGAGCAGTACTTC

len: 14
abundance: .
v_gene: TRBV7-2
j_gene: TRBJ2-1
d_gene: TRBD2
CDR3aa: CASSFSGTYNEQFF
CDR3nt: TGTGCCAGCAGCTTTAGCGGGACCTACAATGAGCAGTTCTTC

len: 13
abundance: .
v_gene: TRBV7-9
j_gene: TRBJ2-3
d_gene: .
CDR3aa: CASRAGDTDTQYF
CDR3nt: TGTGCCAGCAGGGCAGGGGACACAGATACGCAGTATTTT

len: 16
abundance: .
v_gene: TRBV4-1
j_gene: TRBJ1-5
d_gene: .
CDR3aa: CASSPRDARPDQPQHF
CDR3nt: TGCGCCAGCAGCCCTCGGGACGCCCGACCGGACCAGCCCCAGCATTTT

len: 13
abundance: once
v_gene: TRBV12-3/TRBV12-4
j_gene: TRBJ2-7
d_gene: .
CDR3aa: CASSLKRTYEQYF
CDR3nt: TGTGCCAGCAGTTTAAAGCGGACCTACGAGCAGTACTTC